This T cell receptor beta chain derives from a study of blood T cell repertoires in COVID-19. Study in general: COVID-19 samples from acute and convalescent phases originated in the United States, Italy and Spain.

The CDR3 contains 16 residues. Trimming left V 0 bases short and J 3 bases short, with 12 bases between. Germline CDR1 KGHSH, CDR2 LQKENI. A Seattle source enrolled patients during active infection and followed them longitudinally. The repertoire was sequenced with immunoSEQ multiplex PCR; TCRdb's copy has only in-frame clones and lacks some. This sample has approximately 150,000 clones, with around four fifths found just once. V and J are TRBV18 and TRBJ2-1; TRBD1 might be the D (6 bases). The receptor was derived from a woman at least 80 years old with COVID-19, enrolled during active disease. The sequenced sample consisted of peripheral blood. Here the CDR3 reads CASSPPLQGIYNEQFF. CDR3 nucleotide sequence: TGTGCCAGCTCACCACCGCTGCAGGGGATCTACAATGAGCAGTTCTTC.